The 14 T cell receptor beta chains in this list originate from one sample, sequenced in a study of T cells after yellow fever vaccination. A single record per CDR3 protein comes from TCRdb applying MiXCR to the 5' RACE reads. There are 150,000 to 200,000 distinct CDR3 sequences in the sample; 9.3% occur only once, and about 40% lies in the top ten. The specimen comprised CD8+ T cells sorted from PBMCs, sampled 45 days after the yellow fever booster vaccination. These TCRs come from a man younger than 35 who received the YFV17D yellow fever vaccine.

The chain carries TRBV4-3 and TRBJ1-2; D is perhaps TRBD1 (5 bases). The germline V gene encodes CDR1 LGHNA and CDR2 YSLEER. CDR3 length: 15 residues. Trimming stripped 3 bases from V and 0 bases from J, with 11 bases between. CDR3 nucleotide sequence: TGCGCCAGCAGCCATGAGGACATGTCTAACTATGGCTACACCTTC. It yields the protein CASSHEDMSNYGYTF.

This clonotype was seen a few times. The rearrangement links TRBV5-1 to TRBJ1-2; a possible D gene is TRBD1 (5 bases). From germline, CDR1 is SGHRS and CDR2 YFSETQ. Trimming left V 3 bases short and J 5 bases short, with 20 bases between. The length of the CDR3 is 16 residues. In nucleotides, the CDR3 is TGCGCCAGCAGCTCCCTTGGGCAGGGCGAATTATATGGCTACACCTTC. Translating gives CASSSLGQGELYGYTF.

At least ten counts were recorded for this clonotype. The rearrangement joins TRBV9 to TRBJ1-1; a weak D match, TRBD1 (6 bases). Germline V lookup: CDR1 SGDLS, CDR2 YYNGEE. This CDR3 spans 16 amino acids. V dropped 0 bases and J dropped 0 bases, with 12 bases sitting between them. CDR3 in amino acids: CASSVDGQRMNTEAFF. CDR3 nucleotides: TGTGCCAGCAGCGTAGACGGACAGAGGATGAACACTGAAGCTTTCTTT. Full variable domain (remainder filled in from reference TRBV9 and TRBJ1-1): DSGVTQTPKHLITATGQRVTLRCSPRSGDLSVYWYQQSLDQGLQFLIQYYNGEERAKGNILERFSAQQFPDLHSELNLSSLELGDSALYFCASSVDGQRMNTEAFFGQGTRLTVV.

This clonotype was observed a few times. The chain employs TRBV2 and TRBJ2-3; tentative D call: TRBD2 (6 bases). Deletions cut 9 bases from V and 0 bases from J, with 25 bases between. This CDR3 spans 18 amino acids. In germline, CDR1 is SNHLY, CDR2 FYNNEI. The CDR3 DNA reads as TGTGCCAGGAAAGGGGTCCTCGCGGGAATAGGGAGCACAGATACGCAGTATTTT. Amino acids: CARKGVLAGIGSTDTQYF.

The V and J genes are TRBV6-1 and TRBJ2-3, with 11 bases identical to TRBD2. V lost 1 base to trimming and J lost 6 bases; unmatched junction nucleotides: 6. CDR1 and CDR2 (germline): MNHNS, SASEGT. The CDR3 has 16 residues. CDR3: CASSEGSGGAIDTQYF. DNA of the CDR3: TGTGCCAGCAGTGAAGGTAGCGGGGGGGCCATCGATACGCAGTATTTT.

Note on this clonotype: One end of the junction does not line up with germline, which may come from a read error. The chain employs TRBV7-9 and TRBJ1-2; 8 positions match TRBD1. The CDR3 is 13 amino acids. CDR1 SEHNR and CDR2 FQNEAQ come from the germline V gene (reference sequence). The CDR3 protein is CASSVTGDYGYAF. The DNA of the CDR3 is TGTGCCAGCAGCGTGACAGGGGACTATGGCTACGCCTTC.

This clonotype was detected many times. This chain connects TRBV4-3 to TRBJ1-2; 8 positions agree with TRBD1. V shed 4 bases and J 8 bases; nucleotides not matched to a gene: 12. The germline gives CDR1 LGHNA, CDR2 YSLEER. CDR3 length: 15 residues. The CDR3 here is CASSPSGRGLEGYTF. CDR3 nucleotides: TGCGCCAGCAGCCCTTCCGGCAGGGGGCTGGAAGGCTACACCTTC.

The table lists this clonotype with a few counts. This sequence joins TRBV11-2 and TRBJ2-1; 8 nucleotides agree with TRBD1. The CDR3 consists of 17 residues. Germline CDR1 and CDR2: SGHAT and FQNNGV. Germline trimming cut 3 bases from V and 8 bases from J; bases unmatched to any gene: 15. Written as DNA, the CDR3 is TGTGCCAGCAGCTTTACAGTCGGTGAACAGGGGGTCTATGAGCAGTTCTTC. Its translation: CASSFTVGEQGVYEQFF.

The V gene is TRBV7-9, the J gene TRBJ2-1, with 10 bases fitting TRBD2. CDR3 length: 15 residues. With V trimmed by 5 bases and J by 6 bases, 7 bases remained unmatched. Germline lookup yields CDR1 SEHNR and CDR2 FQNEAQ (reference sequence). The DNA for the CDR3 is TGTGCCAGCAGCACCAATCTAGCGGGGGCCAATGAGCAGTTCTTC. This codes for CASSTNLAGANEQFF.

This clonotype was seen a handful of times. The chain recombines TRBV4-1 with TRBJ1-2, with D unresolved. The CDR3 has 14 amino acids. V lost 0 bases, J lost 2 bases, and 7 bases lay in between. Germline values: CDR1 MGHRA, CDR2 YSYEKL. CDR3 DNA sequence: TGCGCCAGCAGCCAAGATCCGGGAAACTATGGCTACACCTTC. Its protein product is CASSQDPGNYGYTF.

This clonotype has a count of ten or more. The rearrangement joins TRBV4-3 to TRBJ2-3; perhaps D is TRBD1 or TRBD2 (5 bases each). Germline CDR1 and CDR2: LGHNA and YSLEER. The CDR3 covers 14 residues. Trimming left V 3 bases short and J 6 bases short, with 13 bases between. The CDR3 DNA sequence: TGCGCCAGCAGCCAGGCCTGGGGGTTGGATACGCAGTATTTT. It specifies CASSQAWGLDTQYF.

The chain links TRBV7-3 to TRBJ2-1; D not resolved. In germline, CDR1 is SGHTA, CDR2 FQGTGA. The CDR3 contains 13 residues. Trimming left V 6 bases short and J 3 bases short, with 9 bases between. CDR3 sequence: CASSPDGYNEQFF. Written as DNA, the CDR3 is TGTGCCAGCAGTCCTGACGGCTACAATGAGCAGTTCTTC.

This clonotype came up a few times. The rearrangement uses TRBV7-2 and TRBJ2-5; TRBD2 aligns across 9 bases. V lost 5 bases and J lost 5; bases outside the gene matches: 6. CDR1 and CDR2 from the germline V gene are SGHTA and FQGNSA. The CDR3 runs 14 residues. The CDR3 region has the DNA TGTGCCAGCAGCGCCATAGCGGGGGTTGAGACCCAGTACTTC. Encoded protein: CASSAIAGVETQYF.

This clonotype was detected ten times or more. The rearrangement joins TRBV27 to TRBJ1-3; D unclear. The CDR3 totals 15 residues. Looked up from germline, CDR1 is MNHEY and CDR2 is SMNVEV (reference sequence). Trimming took off 6 bases at V and 0 bases at J, with 12 bases between the two ends. CDR3 sequence reads: CASSRYGYSGNTIYF. In DNA, the CDR3 is TGTGCCAGCAGCAGATATGGTTACTCTGGAAACACCATATATTTT.